This T cell receptor beta chain is from a study of shared clonotypes between healthy human individuals. Sequenced by immunoSEQ multiplex PCR; TCRdb stores in-frame clones only, minus some. The sample shows approximately 340,000 clones, less than 85% of them seen only once. The specimen sequenced was memory CD4+ T cells sorted from blood. The subset was: CD45RA-negative fraction. This receptor was obtained from a man aged 30 to 45 in good health.

This CDR3 reads CASIAGQSAYEQYF. CDR3 nucleotide sequence: TGTGCCAGCATCGCCGGGCAGTCAGCCTACGAGCAGTACTTC. V gene TRBV28 combines with J gene TRBJ2-7, with unresolved D. The germline gives CDR1 MDHEN, CDR2 SYDVKM. Trimming took 7 bases from V and 2 from J, leaving 15 bases between them. The CDR3 has 14 amino acids.